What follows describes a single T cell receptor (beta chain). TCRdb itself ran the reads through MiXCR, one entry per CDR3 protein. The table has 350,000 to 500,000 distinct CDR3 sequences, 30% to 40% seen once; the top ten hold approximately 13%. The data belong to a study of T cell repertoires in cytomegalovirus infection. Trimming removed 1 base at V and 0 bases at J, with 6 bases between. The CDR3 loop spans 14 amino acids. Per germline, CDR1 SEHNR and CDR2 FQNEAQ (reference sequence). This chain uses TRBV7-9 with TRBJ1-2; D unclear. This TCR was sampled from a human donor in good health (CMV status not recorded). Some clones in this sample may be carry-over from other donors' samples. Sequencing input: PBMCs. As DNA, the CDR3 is TGTGCCAGCAGCTTAGTACAGTCTAACTATGGCTACACCTTC. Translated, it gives CASSLVQSNYGYTF.